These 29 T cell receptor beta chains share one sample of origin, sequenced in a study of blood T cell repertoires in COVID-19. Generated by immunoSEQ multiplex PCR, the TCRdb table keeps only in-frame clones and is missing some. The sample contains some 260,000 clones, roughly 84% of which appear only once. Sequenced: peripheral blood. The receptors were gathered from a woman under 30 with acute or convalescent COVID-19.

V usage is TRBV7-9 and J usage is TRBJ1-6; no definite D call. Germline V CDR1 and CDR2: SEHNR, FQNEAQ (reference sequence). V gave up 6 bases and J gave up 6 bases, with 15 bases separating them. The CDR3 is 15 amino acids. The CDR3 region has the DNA TGTGCCAGCAGAGAAGCGGGAGGGATTAATTCACCCCTCCACTTT. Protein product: CASREAGGINSPLHF.

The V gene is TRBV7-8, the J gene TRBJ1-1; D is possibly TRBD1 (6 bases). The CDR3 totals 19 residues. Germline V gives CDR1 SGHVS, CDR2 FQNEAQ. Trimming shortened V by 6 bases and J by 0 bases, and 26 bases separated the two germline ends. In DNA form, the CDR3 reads TGTGCCAGCAGGGTCCTGATCGGGACACGGCCAGGGATGAACACTGAAGCTTTCTTT. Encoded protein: CASRVLIGTRPGMNTEAFF.

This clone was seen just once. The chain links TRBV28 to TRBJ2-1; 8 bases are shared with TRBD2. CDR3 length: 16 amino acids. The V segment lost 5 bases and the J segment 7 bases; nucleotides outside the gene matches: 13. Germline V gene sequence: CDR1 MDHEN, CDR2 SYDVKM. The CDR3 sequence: CASSQPRLAILNEQFF. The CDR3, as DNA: TGTGCCAGCAGTCAGCCGCGACTAGCGATACTGAATGAGCAGTTCTTC. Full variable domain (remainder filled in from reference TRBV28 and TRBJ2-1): DVKVTQSSRYLVKRTGEKVFLECVQDMDHENMFWYRQDPGLGLRLIYFSYDVKMKEKGDIPEGYSVSREKKERFSLILESASTNQTSMYLCASSQPRLAILNEQFFGPGTRLTVL.

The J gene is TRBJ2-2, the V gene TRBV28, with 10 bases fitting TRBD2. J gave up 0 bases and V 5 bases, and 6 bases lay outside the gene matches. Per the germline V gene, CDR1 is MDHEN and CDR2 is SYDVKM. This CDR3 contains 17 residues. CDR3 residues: CASSTSGMFANTGELFF. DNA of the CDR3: TGTGCCAGCAGTACTAGCGGGATGTTCGCGAACACCGGGGAGCTGTTTTTT.

The CDR3, as DNA: TGTGCCAGCAGCCAAGTGACTAGCGGACGCACAGATACGCAGTATTTT. Amino acid sequence: CASSQVTSGRTDTQYF. The chain carries TRBV3-1 (or the pseudogene TRBV3-2) and TRBJ2-3; 9 bases are shared with TRBD2. V was clipped by 1 base and J by 1 base; unmatched bases: 3. There are 16 residues in the CDR3. Germline V lookup: CDR1 LGHDT, CDR2 YNNKEL (reference sequence).

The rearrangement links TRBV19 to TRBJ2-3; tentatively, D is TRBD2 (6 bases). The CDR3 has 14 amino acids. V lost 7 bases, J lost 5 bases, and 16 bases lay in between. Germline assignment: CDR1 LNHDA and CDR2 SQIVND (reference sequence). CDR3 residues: CASTEGISGDTQYF. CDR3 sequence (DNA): TGTGCCAGTACCGAAGGGATTAGCGGAGATACGCAGTATTTT.

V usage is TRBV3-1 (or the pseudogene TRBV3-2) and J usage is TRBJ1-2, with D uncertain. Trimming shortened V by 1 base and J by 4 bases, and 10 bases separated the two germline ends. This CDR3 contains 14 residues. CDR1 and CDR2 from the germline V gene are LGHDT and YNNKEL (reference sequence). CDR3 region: CASSQAERAYGYTF. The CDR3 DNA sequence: TGTGCCAGCAGCCAAGCTGAGAGGGCCTATGGCTACACCTTC.

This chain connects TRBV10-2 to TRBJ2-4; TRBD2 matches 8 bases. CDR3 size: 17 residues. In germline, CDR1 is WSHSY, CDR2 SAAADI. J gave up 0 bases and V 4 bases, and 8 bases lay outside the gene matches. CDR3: CASSALLAEVAKNIQYF. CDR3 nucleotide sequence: TGCGCCAGCAGTGCCTTACTAGCGGAGGTAGCCAAAAACATTCAGTACTTC.

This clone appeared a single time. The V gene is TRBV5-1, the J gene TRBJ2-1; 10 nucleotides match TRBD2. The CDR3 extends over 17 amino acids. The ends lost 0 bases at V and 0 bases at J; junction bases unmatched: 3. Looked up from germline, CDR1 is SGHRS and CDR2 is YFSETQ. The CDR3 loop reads CASSLAASGSSYNEQFF. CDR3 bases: TGCGCCAGCAGCTTGGCTGCTAGCGGGAGCTCCTACAATGAGCAGTTCTTC.

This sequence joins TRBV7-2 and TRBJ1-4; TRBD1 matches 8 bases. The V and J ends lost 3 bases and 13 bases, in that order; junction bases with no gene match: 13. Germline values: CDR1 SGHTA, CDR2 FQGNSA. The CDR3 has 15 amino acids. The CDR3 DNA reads TGTGCCAGCAGCTTTAGCTCGGGGACAGGACAGGGACTGTTTTTT. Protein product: CASSFSSGTGQGLFF.

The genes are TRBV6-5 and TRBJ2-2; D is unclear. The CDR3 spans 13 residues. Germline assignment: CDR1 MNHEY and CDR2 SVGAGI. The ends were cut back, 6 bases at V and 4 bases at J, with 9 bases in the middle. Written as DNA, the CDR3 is TGTGCCAGCAGCCTCAGAGGCACCGGGGAGCTGTTTTTT. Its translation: CASSLRGTGELFF.

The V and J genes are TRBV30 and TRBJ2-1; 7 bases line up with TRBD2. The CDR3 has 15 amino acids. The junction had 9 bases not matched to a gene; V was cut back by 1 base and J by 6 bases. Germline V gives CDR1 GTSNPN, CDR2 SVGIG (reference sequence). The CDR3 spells CAWSGGGSFTNEQFF. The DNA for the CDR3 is TGTGCCTGGAGTGGGGGCGGGAGCTTCACCAATGAGCAGTTCTTC.

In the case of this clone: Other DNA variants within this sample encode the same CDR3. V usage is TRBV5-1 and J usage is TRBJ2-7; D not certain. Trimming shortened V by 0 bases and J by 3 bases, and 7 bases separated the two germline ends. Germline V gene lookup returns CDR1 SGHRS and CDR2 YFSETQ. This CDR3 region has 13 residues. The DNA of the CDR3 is TGCGCCAGCAGCTTGGGCCAGTTCTACGAGCAGTACTTC. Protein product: CASSLGQFYEQYF.

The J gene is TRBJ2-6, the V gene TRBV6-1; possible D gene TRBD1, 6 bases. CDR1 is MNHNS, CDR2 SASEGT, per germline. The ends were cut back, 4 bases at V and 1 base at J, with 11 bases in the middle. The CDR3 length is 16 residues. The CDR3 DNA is TGTGCCAGCAGTGCGACGACAGGATCTGGGGCCAACGTCCTGACTTTC. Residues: CASSATTGSGANVLTF.

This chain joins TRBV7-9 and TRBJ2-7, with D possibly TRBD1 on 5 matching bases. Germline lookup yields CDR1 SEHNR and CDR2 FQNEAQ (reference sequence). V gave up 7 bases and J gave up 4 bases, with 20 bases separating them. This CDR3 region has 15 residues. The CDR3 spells CASTGEIGVGYEQYF. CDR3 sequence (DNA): TGTGCCAGCACCGGAGAGATAGGGGTGGGGTACGAGCAGTACTTC.

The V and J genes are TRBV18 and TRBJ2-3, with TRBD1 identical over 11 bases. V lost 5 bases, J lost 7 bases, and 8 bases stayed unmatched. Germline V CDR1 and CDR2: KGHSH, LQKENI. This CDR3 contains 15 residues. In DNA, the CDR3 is TGTGCCAGCTCAGGCCGGACAGGGGGCGCTAATACGCAGTATTTT. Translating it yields CASSGRTGGANTQYF. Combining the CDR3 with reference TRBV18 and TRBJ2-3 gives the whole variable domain NAGVMQNPRHLVRRRGQEARLRCSPMKGHSHVYWYRQLPEEGLKFMVYLQKENIIDESGMPKERFSAEFPKEGPSILRIQQVVRGDSAAYFCASSGRTGGANTQYFGPGTRLTVL.

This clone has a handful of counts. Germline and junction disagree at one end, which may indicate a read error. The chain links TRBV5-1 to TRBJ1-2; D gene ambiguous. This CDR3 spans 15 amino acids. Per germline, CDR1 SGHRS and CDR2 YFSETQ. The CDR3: CASTLGGRFNYGYTF. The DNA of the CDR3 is TGCGCCAGCACCTTGGGAGGTCGGTTTAACTATGGCTACACCTTC.

The DNA of the CDR3 is TGTGCCAGCAGAGCCCCGAGCGGGCTTCCCTACAATGAGCAGTTCTTC. Protein sequence: CASRAPSGLPYNEQFF. V is TRBV6-6 and J is TRBJ2-1; possibly TRBD2 for D (6 bases). Germline assignment: CDR1 MNHNY and CDR2 SVGAGI (reference sequence). The CDR3 spans 16 residues. The V gene lost 6 bases and the J gene lost 2 bases, with 17 bases spanning the gap.

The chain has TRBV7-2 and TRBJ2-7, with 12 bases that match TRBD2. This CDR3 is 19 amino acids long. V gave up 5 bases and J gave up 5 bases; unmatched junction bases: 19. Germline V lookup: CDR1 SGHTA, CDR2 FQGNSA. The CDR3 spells CASSPSTFGLLAGGNEQYF. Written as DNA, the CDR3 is TGTGCCAGCAGCCCATCTACGTTCGGGTTACTAGCGGGAGGTAACGAGCAGTACTTC.

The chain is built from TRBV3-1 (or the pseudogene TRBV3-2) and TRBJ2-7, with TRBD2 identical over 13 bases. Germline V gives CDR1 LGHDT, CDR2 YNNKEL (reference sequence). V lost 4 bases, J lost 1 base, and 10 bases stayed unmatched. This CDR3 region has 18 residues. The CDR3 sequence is CASSPWTSGRPNSYEQYF. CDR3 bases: TGTGCCAGCAGCCCCTGGACTAGCGGGAGACCCAATTCCTACGAGCAGTACTTC.

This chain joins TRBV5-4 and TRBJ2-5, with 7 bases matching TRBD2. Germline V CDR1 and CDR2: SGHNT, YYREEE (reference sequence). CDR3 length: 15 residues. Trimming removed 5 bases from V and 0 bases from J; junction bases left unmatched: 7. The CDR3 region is CASSPSGMDQETQYF. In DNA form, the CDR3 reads TGTGCCAGCAGTCCAAGCGGGATGGACCAAGAGACCCAGTACTTC.

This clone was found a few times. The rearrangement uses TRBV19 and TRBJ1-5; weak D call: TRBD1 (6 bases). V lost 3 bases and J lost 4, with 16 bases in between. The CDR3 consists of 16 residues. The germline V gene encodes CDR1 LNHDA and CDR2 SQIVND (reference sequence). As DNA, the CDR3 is TGTGCCAGTAGTATGGTCCAGGGGCAGGGGAATCAGCCCCAGCATTTT. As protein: CASSMVQGQGNQPQHF.

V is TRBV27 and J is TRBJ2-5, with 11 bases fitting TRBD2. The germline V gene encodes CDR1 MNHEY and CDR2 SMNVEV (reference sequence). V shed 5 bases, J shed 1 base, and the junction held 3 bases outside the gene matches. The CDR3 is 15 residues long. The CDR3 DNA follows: TGTGCCAGCAGTACCGGGACTAGCGGCCAAGAGACCCAGTACTTC. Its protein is CASSTGTSGQETQYF.

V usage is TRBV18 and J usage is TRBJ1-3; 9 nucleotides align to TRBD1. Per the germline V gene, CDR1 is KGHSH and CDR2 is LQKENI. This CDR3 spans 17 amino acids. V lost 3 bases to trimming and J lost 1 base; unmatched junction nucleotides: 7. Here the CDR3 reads CASSPISGTGSGNTIYF. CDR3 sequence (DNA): TGTGCCAGCTCACCGATCAGTGGGACAGGGTCTGGAAACACCATATATTTT.

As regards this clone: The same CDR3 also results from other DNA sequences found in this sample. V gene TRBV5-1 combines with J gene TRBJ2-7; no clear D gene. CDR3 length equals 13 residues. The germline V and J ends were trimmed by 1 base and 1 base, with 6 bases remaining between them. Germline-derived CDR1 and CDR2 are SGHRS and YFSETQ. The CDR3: CASSLTPSYEQYF. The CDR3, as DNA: TGCGCCAGCAGCTTGACTCCATCCTACGAGCAGTACTTC.

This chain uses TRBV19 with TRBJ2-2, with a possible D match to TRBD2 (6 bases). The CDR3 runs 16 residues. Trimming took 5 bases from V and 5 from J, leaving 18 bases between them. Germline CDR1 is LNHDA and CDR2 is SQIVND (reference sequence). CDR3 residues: CASSPNRLEPTGELFF. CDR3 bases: TGTGCCAGTAGTCCCAATCGACTAGAACCAACCGGGGAGCTGTTTTTT.

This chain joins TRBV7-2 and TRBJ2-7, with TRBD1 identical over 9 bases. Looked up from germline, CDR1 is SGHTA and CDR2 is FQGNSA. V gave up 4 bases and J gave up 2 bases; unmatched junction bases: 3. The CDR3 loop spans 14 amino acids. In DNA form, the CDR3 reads TGTGCCAGCAGCTCCACAGGGGGCGCCTACGAGCAGTACTTC. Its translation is CASSSTGGAYEQYF.

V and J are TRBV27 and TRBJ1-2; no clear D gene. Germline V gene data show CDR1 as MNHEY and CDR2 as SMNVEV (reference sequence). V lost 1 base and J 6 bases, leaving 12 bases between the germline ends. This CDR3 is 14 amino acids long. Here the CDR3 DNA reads TGTGCCAGCAGTTTATGGGTCGGGGATCATGGCTACACCTTC. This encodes CASSLWVGDHGYTF.

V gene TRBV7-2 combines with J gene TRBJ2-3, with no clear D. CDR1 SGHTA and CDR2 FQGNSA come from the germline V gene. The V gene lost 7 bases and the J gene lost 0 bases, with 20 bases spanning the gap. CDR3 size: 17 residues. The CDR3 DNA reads TGTGCCAGCATCCCCAGCCAGCTGTCGAGGAGCACAGATACGCAGTATTTT. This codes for CASIPSQLSRSTDTQYF.